The 31 T cell receptor beta chains below all came from one sample that was sequenced in a study of response to subunit inactivated influenza vaccine. MiXCR, run by TCRdb on the RT-PCR reads, gives a single entry per CDR3 protein. The sample records approximately 500,000 distinct CDR3 sequences, roughly 25% being singletons. The same specimen was also included in a second study, on T cells expressing NK-cell markers. Per that study: It was by 5'RACE template switching with UMIs that TCR beta cDNA was made.

Sample: CD4+ T cells sorted from PBMCs, taken approximately 12 days after vaccination. These receptors were collected from a man between 45 and 60 years old who received an inactivated influenza vaccine.

The chain joins TRBV7-2 to TRBJ2-2; 14 bases are shared with TRBD2. The CDR3 length is 17 residues. Per the germline V gene, CDR1 is SGHTA and CDR2 is FQGNSA. Germline trimming cut 3 bases from V and 7 bases from J; bases unmatched to any gene: 7. This chain's CDR3 is CASSFGLAGGAGGELFF. The CDR3 DNA reads as TGTGCCAGCAGCTTCGGACTAGCGGGGGGCGCCGGCGGGGAGCTGTTTTTT.

There are many counts of this clonotype. The gene calls are TRBV18 and TRBJ2-1; D gene ambiguous. The V end was cut by 2 bases, the J end by 1 base, with 9 bases between. The CDR3 covers 15 residues. Looked up from germline, CDR1 is KGHSH and CDR2 is LQKENI. CDR3 protein: CASSPGVGSYNEQFF. The CDR3 bases are TGTGCCAGCTCACCAGGGGTAGGATCCTACAATGAGCAGTTCTTC.

This clonotype was observed a single time. The chain combines TRBV3-1 with TRBJ2-1; D possibly corresponds to TRBD1 (7 bases). Looked up from germline, CDR1 is LGHDT and CDR2 is YNNKEL (reference sequence). The CDR3 sequence is 14 residues long. The V end lost 6 bases, the J end lost 8 bases, and 17 bases lay between the germline ends. CDR3 sequence: CASRFSGGLHEQFF. The CDR3 DNA reads TGTGCCAGCAGATTTTCAGGGGGGCTGCATGAGCAGTTCTTC.

This clonotype has more than one count but fewer than ten. The chain combines TRBV5-1 with TRBJ2-1, with D perhaps TRBD2 (5 bases). Germline CDR1 is SGHRS and CDR2 is YFSETQ. V lost 0 bases and J lost 6, with 16 bases in between. This CDR3 contains 16 residues. The CDR3 reads CASSLEESGVGNEQFF. The CDR3 DNA sequence: TGCGCCAGCAGCTTGGAGGAAAGCGGCGTTGGCAATGAGCAGTTCTTC. The variable domain in full, completed from reference TRBV5-1 and TRBJ2-1, reads KAGVTQTPRYLIKTRGQQVTLSCSPISGHRSVSWYQQTPGQGLQFLFEYFSETQRNKGNFPGRFSGRQFSNSRSEMNVSTLELGDSALYLCASSLEESGVGNEQFFGPGTRLTVL.

The V gene is TRBV4-3, the J gene TRBJ2-2, with TRBD2 matching 8 bases. Trimming at V came to 0 bases and at J to 4 bases, leaving 1 base not matched to a gene. This CDR3 region has 15 residues. Germline loops: CDR1 LGHNA, CDR2 YSLEER. CDR3 region: CASSQEAGVTGELFF. DNA for the CDR3: TGCGCCAGCAGCCAAGAAGCGGGGGTCACCGGGGAGCTGTTTTTT.

J is TRBJ2-3 and V is TRBV21-1; whether TRBD1, the table's D call, matches the DNA was not checked. TRBV21-1 is noted as a pseudogene. This CDR3 is built from 19 residues. The CDR3 region is CASSKRDRVGSEVADTQYF. CDR3 coding DNA: TGTGCCAGCAGCAAAAGGGACAGGGTAGGATCGGAAGTCGCAGATACGCAGTATTTT.

The V gene is TRBV7-9, the J gene TRBJ2-7, with 7 bases fitting TRBD2. J gave up 5 bases and V 4 bases, and 11 bases lay outside the gene matches. Germline CDR1 is SEHNR and CDR2 is FQNEAQ (reference sequence). The CDR3 spans 15 residues. The CDR3 loop is CASSSPGGNVDEQYF. CDR3 bases: TGTGCCAGCAGCTCCCCCGGGGGGAATGTTGACGAGCAGTACTTC.

This clonotype was counted between two and nine times. The CDR3 region has the DNA TGTGCCAGCAGCTTAGAGGGGCTCTACCGGCCTAACTATGGCTACACCTTC. This translates into CASSLEGLYRPNYGYTF. The chain joins TRBV11-2 to TRBJ1-2, with D tentatively TRBD1 (5 bases). V was clipped by 0 bases and J by 0 bases, with 14 bases between them. The CDR3 has 17 residues. From germline, CDR1 is SGHAT and CDR2 FQNNGV. The full variable domain, in which reference TRBV11-2 and TRBJ1-2 provide the parts outside the CDR3, is EAGVAQSPRYKIIEKRQSVAFWCNPISGHATLYWYQQILGQGPKLLIQFQNNGVVDDSQLPKDRFSAERLKGVDSTLKIQPAKLEDSAVYLCASSLEGLYRPNYGYTFGSGTRLTVV.

This chain connects TRBV20-1 to TRBJ1-5, with TRBD1 as a possible D gene (6 bases). Between the trimmed V and J ends, which lost 5 bases and 6 bases, there was a span of 14 bases. Germline V CDR1 and CDR2: DFQATT, SNEGSKA (reference sequence). The CDR3 length is 13 residues. CDR3 DNA sequence: TGCAGTGCTCCCCGTGGGGGGGCTCAGCCCCAGCATTTT. Its translation: CSAPRGGAQPQHF.

The rearrangement uses TRBV4-3 and TRBJ1-2, with 8 bases matching TRBD1. The CDR3 extends over 14 amino acids. CDR1 is LGHNA, CDR2 YSLEER, per germline. With 1 base clipped from V and 7 bases from J, the junction kept 5 bases outside the gene matches. CDR3 loop: CASSQVGTGAGYTF. The CDR3 DNA reads TGCGCCAGCAGCCAAGTCGGGACAGGTGCTGGCTACACCTTC.

This clonotype was observed a handful of times. The chain has TRBV29-1 and TRBJ2-3, with D perhaps matching TRBD1 or TRBD2 (5 bases each). The CDR3 covers 14 residues. V was shortened by 8 bases and J by 1 base, with 16 bases between the two germline ends. Germline CDR1 and CDR2: SQVTM and ANQGSEA. The chain's CDR3 is CSLRGGSGTDTQYF. CDR3 coding DNA: TGCAGCCTTCGTGGGGGTAGTGGCACAGATACGCAGTATTTT.

There are a few counts of this clonotype. The rearrangement joins TRBV20-1 to TRBJ2-1; D not resolved. Germline CDR1 is DFQATT and CDR2 is SNEGSKA (reference sequence). The CDR3 totals 10 residues. Trimming removed 7 bases at V and 1 base at J, with 2 bases between. The CDR3 region has the DNA TGCAGTGGTTCCTACAATGAGCAGTTCTTC. Protein product: CSGSYNEQFF.

There are a few counts of this clonotype. The chain recombines TRBV12-3 or TRBV12-4 with TRBJ1-6; D gene ambiguous. There are 14 residues in the CDR3. V lost 2 bases, J lost 8 bases, and 10 bases lay in between. This CDR3 is CASSLLTGYSPLHF. The CDR3 DNA follows: TGTGCCAGCAGTTTATTGACGGGTTATTCACCCCTCCACTTT.

This clonotype was detected many times. An end of the junction differs from the germline gene, which may be a read error. The chain employs TRBV7-2 and TRBJ2-7, with D tentatively TRBD1 (6 bases). The CDR3 runs to 14 residues. CDR1 and CDR2 (germline): SGHTA, FQGNSA. DNA of the CDR3: TGCGCCAGCAGCTTGGGCAGGGGAACCTACGAGCAGTACTTC. It specifies CASSLGRGTYEQYF.

A few counts support this clonotype. The J gene is TRBJ1-1, the V gene TRBV20-1, with no clear D. In germline, CDR1 is DFQATT, CDR2 SNEGSKA (reference sequence). The V gene lost 4 bases and the J gene lost 1 base, with 13 bases spanning the gap. The CDR3 consists of 14 residues. The CDR3 protein is CSATGWASNTEAFF. CDR3 nucleotide sequence: TGCAGTGCTACAGGCTGGGCCTCGAACACTGAAGCTTTCTTT.

As for this clonotype: The junction departs from germline at one end; a sequencing error may be responsible. The V and J genes are TRBV7-9 and TRBJ2-1; TRBD2 agrees at 8 bases. Germline loops: CDR1 SEHNR, CDR2 FQNEAQ (reference sequence). CDR3 size: 14 residues. The CDR3: CASTLSEPGGEQFF. The CDR3 nucleotides read TGTGCCAGCACCTTAAGCGAACCGGGAGGGGAGCAGTTCTTC.

The sample holds a few counts of this clonotype. This chain connects TRBV2 to TRBJ2-7; 7 bases align to TRBD1. V lost 6 bases and J lost 2; bases outside the gene matches: 7. Germline V lookup: CDR1 SNHLY, CDR2 FYNNEI. This CDR3 is 14 amino acids long. The CDR3: CASRAGTETYEQYF. The CDR3 region has the DNA TGTGCCAGCAGGGCCGGGACAGAAACCTACGAGCAGTACTTC.

This clonotype has more than one count but fewer than ten. The V gene is TRBV7-2, the J gene TRBJ2-7, with 10 bases matching TRBD1. V lost 6 bases, J lost 5 bases, and 7 bases stayed unmatched. Germline V gene lookup returns CDR1 SGHTA and CDR2 FQGNSA. CDR3 size: 14 residues. This chain's CDR3 is CASRRQGAGNEQYF. The CDR3 region has the DNA TGTGCCAGCAGACGACAGGGGGCTGGCAACGAGCAGTACTTC.

V and J are TRBV5-1 and TRBJ2-7, with 8 bases lining up with TRBD1. The CDR3 loop spans 14 amino acids. Germline CDR1 reads SGHRS; CDR2 reads YFSETQ. Trimming at V came to 4 bases and at J to 5 bases, leaving 8 bases not matched to a gene. CDR3 region: CASSGRTGSHEQYF. The DNA for the CDR3 is TGCGCCAGCAGCGGAAGGACAGGGTCTCACGAGCAGTACTTC.

The genes are TRBV28 and TRBJ2-1, with TRBD1 identical over 9 bases. Germline loops: CDR1 MDHEN, CDR2 SYDVKM. The CDR3 covers 14 residues. With 9 bases clipped from V and 9 bases from J, the junction kept 12 bases outside the gene matches. The DNA of the CDR3 is TGTGCCAGGAGCCGGGACAGGGTCTCTAGTGAGCAGTTCTTC. This encodes CARSRDRVSSEQFF. Variable domain in full (rest from reference TRBV28 and TRBJ2-1): DVKVTQSSRYLVKRTGEKVFLECVQDMDHENMFWYRQDPGLGLRLIYFSYDVKMKEKGDIPEGYSVSREKKERFSLILESASTNQTSMYLCARSRDRVSSEQFFGPGTRLTVL.

The V gene is TRBV20-1, the J gene TRBJ2-3, with TRBD2 identical over 11 bases. The germline V gene encodes CDR1 DFQATT and CDR2 SNEGSKA (reference sequence). V lost 3 bases and J lost 3; bases outside the gene matches: 14. The CDR3 is 18 amino acids. Here the CDR3 DNA reads TGCAGTGCTAGCATGACTAGCGGGGCGGGATTGACTACAGATACGCAGTATTTT. This codes for CSASMTSGAGLTTDTQYF.

V is TRBV20-1 and J is TRBJ2-7, with 7 bases matching TRBD1. Germline V gene lookup returns CDR1 DFQATT and CDR2 SNEGSKA (reference sequence). The V and J ends lost 4 bases and 2 bases, in that order; junction bases with no gene match: 8. The CDR3 has 14 amino acids. The CDR3 sequence: CSAKTGTAAYEQYF. The CDR3 region has the DNA TGCAGTGCTAAAACAGGGACAGCCGCCTACGAGCAGTACTTC.

This clonotype was seen a few times. The genes are TRBV7-9 and TRBJ1-3; D gene unclear. This CDR3 region has 13 residues. V lost 5 bases and J lost 4, with 9 bases in between. CDR1 is SEHNR and CDR2 is FQNEAQ in the germline V gene (reference sequence). Written as DNA, the CDR3 is TGTGCCAGCAGCCAAGGAGGGGGAAACACCATATATTTT. It is translated as CASSQGGGNTIYF.

Note on this clonotype: At one of its ends the junction is not consistent with the germline gene, which may arise from a read error. The chain recombines TRBV2 with TRBJ2-7; D tentatively reads TRBD1 or TRBD2 (5 bases each). Germline CDR1 and CDR2: SNHLY and FYNNEI. The CDR3 runs to 15 residues. The DNA of the CDR3 is TGTGCCAGCACTCCTCTGGCAGGGACCTCCCACGAGCAGTACTTC. This sequence encodes CASTPLAGTSHEQYF.

Only a few counts were recorded for this clonotype. The genes are TRBV12-3 or TRBV12-4 and TRBJ2-1; 9 bases map to TRBD2. V lost 5 bases, J lost 8 bases, and 13 bases stayed unmatched. The CDR3 length is 16 residues. The CDR3 coding sequence is TGTGCCAGCAGTCAACCGCCTAGCGGGATATCTTATGAGCAGTTCTTC. It yields the protein CASSQPPSGISYEQFF.

This rearrangement joins TRBV20-1 to TRBJ2-3; tentative D call: TRBD2 (5 bases). CDR1 DFQATT and CDR2 SNEGSKA come from the germline V gene (reference sequence). This CDR3 is built from 15 residues. Trimming took off 5 bases at V and 0 bases at J, with 15 bases between the two ends. This CDR3 is CSAYPPGGSTDTQYF. In DNA, the CDR3 is TGCAGTGCTTACCCTCCGGGCGGGAGCACAGATACGCAGTATTTT.

The chain joins TRBV7-2 to TRBJ2-5, with D uncertain. The germline CDR1 and CDR2 sequences are SGHTA and FQGNSA. The CDR3 totals 14 residues. The V end was cut by 0 bases, the J end by 0 bases, with 5 bases between. The CDR3 loop reads CASSLAWYQETQYF. CDR3 bases: TGTGCCAGCAGCTTAGCGTGGTACCAAGAGACCCAGTACTTC.

The sample holds a few counts of this clonotype. The V and J genes are TRBV20-1 and TRBJ1-1, with D tentatively TRBD1 (6 bases). Looked up from germline, CDR1 is DFQATT and CDR2 is SNEGSKA (reference sequence). CDR3 length: 12 residues. V lost 3 bases and J lost 10, with 15 bases in between. The DNA for the CDR3 is TGCAGTGCTAGTCTCGCAGGGGTTGGAGCTTTCTTT. Translating it yields CSASLAGVGAFF.

The chain uses TRBV11-2 and TRBJ2-1; a possible D gene is TRBD2 (5 bases). V lost 1 base to trimming and J lost 10 bases, with 14 bases between them. This CDR3 spans 14 amino acids. The germline gives CDR1 SGHAT, CDR2 FQNNGV. CDR3 loop: CASSLVVRPGEQFF. In DNA form, the CDR3 reads TGTGCCAGCAGCTTAGTGGTGAGACCGGGAGAGCAGTTCTTC.

The chain uses TRBV5-1 and TRBJ1-1; D is unresolved. The CDR3 is made up of 13 amino acids. Germline-derived CDR1 and CDR2 are SGHRS and YFSETQ. V was clipped by 7 bases and J by 10 bases, with 20 bases between them. DNA for the CDR3: TGCGCCAGCTCGGACCCACCCGGTCTCGGAGCTTTCTTT. This codes for CASSDPPGLGAFF.

This clonotype was counted a few times. The rearrangement joins TRBV5-1 to TRBJ1-3; the D is unclear. The length of the CDR3 is 15 residues. The germline gives CDR1 SGHRS, CDR2 YFSETQ. V was clipped by 0 bases and J by 0 bases, with 7 bases between them. As DNA, the CDR3 is TGCGCCAGCAGCTTGGGATATACCTCTGGAAACACCATATATTTT. Translating it yields CASSLGYTSGNTIYF.